The TCR beta chain under discussion was sequenced for a study of T cell responses to AZD1222 COVID-19 vaccine. Method: immunoSEQ multiplex PCR; TCRdb's copy keeps in-frame clones and lacks some. The sample lists fewer than 120,000 clones, approximately 90% seen once, with around 3% in the top ten. There are a few counts of this clone. The antigen is undetermined. Overall study results and limits: Females outnumbered males among donors, who were mostly white British; clonal diversity was possibly underestimated. Among those given AZD1222, only five to seven were seropositive at baseline. The study found vaccine-associated CD4 TCRs spanning spike, dominant at 160-218 and 743-854.

V shed 2 bases and J 7 bases; nucleotides not matched to a gene: 11. This CDR3 contains 17 residues. Germline V CDR1 and CDR2: SNHLY, FYNNEI. This chain connects TRBV2 to TRBJ1-1; 12 nucleotides match TRBD1. Sample: peripheral blood, taken on day 0 of AZD1222 vaccination. This receptor was identified in an adult in good health. CDR3: CASSERGPGTGGFEAFF. As DNA, the CDR3 is TGTGCCAGCAGTGAAAGGGGGCCCGGGACAGGGGGCTTTGAAGCTTTCTTT.